These 12 T cell receptor beta chains were all obtained from the same sample, sequenced in a study of cytomegalovirus exposure and HLA in healthy donors. PCR primers comprised 60 Vbeta and 13 Jbeta primers. The repertoire was sequenced with immunoSEQ multiplex PCR; TCRdb's copy has only in-frame clones and lacks some. Here the sample table reports 100,000 to 150,000 clones. Source material: PBMCs. These receptors were collected from a woman aged 40 to 50 in good health and CMV-seronegative.

This chain links TRBV6-5 with TRBJ2-3; D call uncertain. Germline loops: CDR1 MNHEY, CDR2 SVGAGI. V lost 6 bases to trimming and J lost 0 bases, with 10 bases between them. This CDR3 is built from 14 residues. The CDR3 DNA sequence: TGTGCCAGCAGCCAACCCGGGAGCACAGATACGCAGTATTTT. It codes for CASSQPGSTDTQYF.

V gene TRBV6-6 combines with J gene TRBJ2-2, with D perhaps TRBD1 (6 bases). V gave up 7 bases and J gave up 1 base, with 7 bases separating them. This CDR3 spans 13 amino acids. Looked up from germline, CDR1 is MNHNY and CDR2 is SVGAGI (reference sequence). The CDR3 sequence is CASNRENTGELFF. The CDR3 DNA is TGTGCCAGCAACAGGGAGAACACCGGGGAGCTGTTTTTT.

The CDR3 nucleotides read TGTGCCAGTAGTATAGCGGCGGCGAAGGCCAACGTCCTGACTTTC. Protein product: CASSIAAAKANVLTF. The rearrangement uses TRBV19 and TRBJ2-6; D is unresolved. The V and J ends lost 1 base and 6 bases respectively, with 10 bases between them. Germline V CDR1 and CDR2: LNHDA, SQIVND (reference sequence). The CDR3 totals 15 residues.

This rearrangement joins TRBV7-9 to TRBJ2-7; possible D gene TRBD2, 6 bases. CDR3 length: 13 amino acids. Trimming shortened V by 8 bases and J by 2 bases, and 13 bases separated the two germline ends. The germline CDR1 and CDR2 sequences are SEHNR and FQNEAQ (reference sequence). CDR3 DNA sequence: TGTGCCAGCGGACTACGAGGTACCTACGAGCAGTACGTC. It encodes CASGLRGTYEQYV.

The V call is TRBV6-1, the J call TRBJ2-3; D might be TRBD1 (5 bases). V was clipped by 5 bases and J by 2 bases, with 14 bases between them. The CDR3 totals 15 residues. Germline V gene data show CDR1 as MNHNS and CDR2 as SASEGT. CDR3 residues: CASSLGHNPTDTQYF. In DNA, the CDR3 is TGTGCCAGCAGTCTGGGGCATAACCCCACAGATACGCAGTATTTT.

This rearrangement joins TRBV6-5 to TRBJ1-4; unclear D gene. The CDR3 extends over 14 amino acids. V was cut by 5 bases and J by 8 bases, with 15 bases left in between. The germline V gene encodes CDR1 MNHEY and CDR2 SVGAGI. CDR3: CASSTYYGMEKLFF. Written as DNA, the CDR3 is TGTGCCAGCAGTACTTACTACGGGATGGAAAAACTGTTTTTT.

This sequence joins TRBV7-2 and TRBJ2-5, with TRBD2 identical over 8 bases. V lost 1 base to trimming and J lost 2 bases; unmatched junction nucleotides: 3. The V gene's germline CDR1 is SGHTA and CDR2 FQGNSA. The CDR3 covers 15 residues. The CDR3 reads CASSLGGGLQETQYF. Written as DNA, the CDR3 is TGTGCCAGCAGCTTAGGCGGGGGGCTTCAAGAGACCCAGTACTTC.

The chain uses TRBV2 and TRBJ2-7; D call uncertain. The CDR3 has 14 amino acids. V lost 2 bases, J lost 2 bases, and 10 bases lay in between. Germline-derived CDR1 and CDR2 are SNHLY and FYNNEI. The DNA of the CDR3 is TGTGCCAGCAGTGAACAACAGCCCCCCTACGAGCAGTACGTC. Translating it yields CASSEQQPPYEQYV.

The V and J genes are TRBV28 and TRBJ1-2; D perhaps matches TRBD1 (5 bases). The CDR3 loop spans 15 amino acids. Germline CDR1 and CDR2: MDHEN and SYDVKM. Trimming pared 6 bases from V and 2 bases from J, leaving 16 bases between. In DNA form, the CDR3 reads TGTGCCAGCAGGGTTTTTGGGGCCTCGAACTATGGCTACACCTTC. Amino acid sequence: CASRVFGASNYGYTF.

This chain connects TRBV7-2 to TRBJ1-5, with 8 bases matching TRBD1. Per the germline V gene, CDR1 is SGHTA and CDR2 is FQGNSA. The CDR3 has 16 residues. Trimming at V came to 1 base and at J to 0 bases, leaving 2 bases not matched to a gene. As DNA, the CDR3 is TGTGCCAGCAGCTTAGGACAGGGGCTTAGCAATCAGCCCCAGCATTTT. Its translation is CASSLGQGLSNQPQHF.

The chain couples TRBV2 to TRBJ1-1, with 8 bases lining up with TRBD1. V gave up 8 bases and J gave up 0 bases; unmatched junction bases: 5. The germline V gene encodes CDR1 SNHLY and CDR2 FYNNEI. The CDR3 is 14 amino acids. CDR3 DNA: TGTGCCAGCCGACAGGGGCTTATGAACACTGAAGCTTTCTTT. Translated, it gives CASRQGLMNTEAFF.

CDR3 loop: CASSQELAGSYEQYF. The DNA for the CDR3 is TGTGCCAGCAGCCAAGAACTAGCGGGGTCCTACGAGCAGTACTTC. The V and J genes are TRBV4-2 and TRBJ2-5, with 10 nucleotides matching TRBD2. Gene TRBJ2-7 matches the end of the DNA better, so the J call may be wrong. In germline, CDR1 is LGHNA, CDR2 YNFKEQ. The CDR3 is 15 amino acids.